These 8 T cell receptor beta chains came from one sample sequenced in a study of glioma-infiltrating T cells after dendritic cell vaccination. Time point here: after dendritic cell vaccination, including at tumor progression/relapse. The data were produced by immunoSEQ multiplex PCR, yet TCRdb's version contains in-frame clones alone and is incomplete. The table lists some 91,000 clones, around four fifths of them singletons. Sequenced material: blood, taken after dendritic cell vaccination. These receptors were collected from a human donor with glioblastoma.

The V and J genes are TRBV13 and TRBJ1-2; D not resolved. The germline CDR1 and CDR2 sequences are PRHDT and FYEKMQ (reference sequence). This CDR3 has 13 amino acids. Trimming cost V 4 bases and J 4 bases, with 10 bases left between them. For the CDR3, the DNA is TGTGCCAGCAGCTCCACAGCAATCTATGGCTACACCTTC. Encoded protein: CASSSTAIYGYTF.

This clone was detected only a few times. The chain is built from TRBV5-1 and TRBJ1-3; a possible D gene is TRBD1 (5 bases). Trimming took 0 bases from V and 2 from J, leaving 9 bases between them. This CDR3 has 15 residues. Germline V gives CDR1 SGHRS, CDR2 YFSETQ. CDR3 sequence (DNA): TGCGCCAGCAGCTTGGGTCTAGGGGCTGGAAACACCATATATTTT. Protein: CASSLGLGAGNTIYF. Using reference TRBV5-1 and TRBJ1-3 for the parts outside the CDR3, the full variable domain is KAGVTQTPRYLIKTRGQQVTLSCSPISGHRSVSWYQQTPGQGLQFLFEYFSETQRNKGNFPGRFSGRQFSNSRSEMNVSTLELGDSALYLCASSLGLGAGNTIYFGEGSWLTVV.

Here the CDR3 DNA reads TGTGCCAGCAGCAAAGGGACTAGCGGGAGTCCCTCCTACAATGAGCAGTTCTTC. Its protein is CASSKGTSGSPSYNEQFF. The chain recombines TRBV9 with TRBJ2-1; 14 nucleotides align to TRBD2. Germline values: CDR1 SGDLS, CDR2 YYNGEE. Unmatched junction bases numbered 6, after V lost 4 bases and J lost 0 bases. The CDR3 is 18 amino acids.

This sequence joins TRBV5-8 and TRBJ2-5; TRBD1 agrees at 8 bases. Germline V gives CDR1 SGHTS, CDR2 YDEGEE. V lost 2 bases to trimming and J lost 5 bases; unmatched junction nucleotides: 11. The CDR3 has 16 residues. The CDR3, as DNA: TGTGCCAGCAGCTTCGGGGCAGGGGGCCAGGGGGAGACCCAGTACTTC. Protein sequence: CASSFGAGGQGETQYF.

In DNA form, the CDR3 reads TGTGCCAGCAGCGAAGGACAGGCCCCCTACGAGCAGTACTTC. Its protein is CASSEGQAPYEQYF. The genes are TRBV5-5 and TRBJ2-7, with 7 bases matching TRBD1. CDR1 and CDR2 (germline): SGHKS, YYEKEE (reference sequence). The CDR3 loop spans 14 amino acids. Unmatched junction bases numbered 6, after V lost 4 bases and J lost 2 bases.

Only one count was recorded for this clone. The chain combines TRBV7-6 with TRBJ1-1; a possible D gene is TRBD1 (5 bases). This CDR3 contains 12 residues. Per germline, CDR1 SGHVS and CDR2 FNYEAQ. V shed 8 bases and J shed 2 bases, with 9 bases lying between them. This CDR3 is CASVGGNTEAFF. DNA for the CDR3: TGTGCCAGCGTCGGGGGAAACACTGAAGCTTTCTTT.

J is TRBJ2-7 and V is TRBV5-1; 7 bases map to TRBD1. The CDR3 is 14 residues long. Germline CDR1 and CDR2: SGHRS and YFSETQ. After removal of 7 bases from V and 4 bases from J, the junction contained 11 bases not matched to a gene. CDR3 amino acids: CASHRDSAAYEQYF. The CDR3 bases are TGCGCCAGCCACCGGGACAGCGCCGCGTACGAGCAGTACTTC.

The chain employs TRBV15 and TRBJ1-5; 10 positions agree with TRBD1. The CDR3 length is 14 residues. In germline, CDR1 is LNHNV, CDR2 YYDKDF (reference sequence). V lost 5 bases to trimming and J lost 7 bases; unmatched junction nucleotides: 5. CDR3: CATSRQGARQPQHF. The CDR3 DNA follows: TGTGCCACCAGCCGACAGGGGGCGAGGCAGCCCCAGCATTTT.